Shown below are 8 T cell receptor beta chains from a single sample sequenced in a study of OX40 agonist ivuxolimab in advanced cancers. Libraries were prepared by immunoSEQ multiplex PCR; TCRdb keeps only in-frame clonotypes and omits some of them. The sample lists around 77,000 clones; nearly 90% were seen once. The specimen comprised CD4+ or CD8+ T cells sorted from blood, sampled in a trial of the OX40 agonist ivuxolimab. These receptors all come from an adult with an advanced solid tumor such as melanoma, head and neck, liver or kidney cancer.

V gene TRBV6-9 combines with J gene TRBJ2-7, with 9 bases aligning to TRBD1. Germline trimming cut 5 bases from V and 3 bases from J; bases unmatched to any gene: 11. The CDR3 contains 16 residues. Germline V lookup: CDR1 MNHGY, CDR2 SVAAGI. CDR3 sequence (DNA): TGTGCCAGCAGTCCCCCGACGGACAGGGGCCACTACGAGCAGTACTTC. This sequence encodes CASSPPTDRGHYEQYF.

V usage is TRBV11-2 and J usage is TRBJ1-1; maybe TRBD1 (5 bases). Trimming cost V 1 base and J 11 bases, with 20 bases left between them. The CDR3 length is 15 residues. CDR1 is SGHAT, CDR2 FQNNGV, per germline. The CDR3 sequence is CASSLVSRAPLRAFF. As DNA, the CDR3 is TGTGCCAGCAGCTTAGTTAGCAGGGCCCCTTTAAGGGCTTTCTTT.

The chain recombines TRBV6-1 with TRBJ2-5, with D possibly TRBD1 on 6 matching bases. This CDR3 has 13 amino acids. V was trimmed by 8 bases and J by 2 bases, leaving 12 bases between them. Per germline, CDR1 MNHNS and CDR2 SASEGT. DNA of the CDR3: TGTGCCAGCCCGACGGACAGTCAAGAGACCCAGTACTTC. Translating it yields CASPTDSQETQYF.

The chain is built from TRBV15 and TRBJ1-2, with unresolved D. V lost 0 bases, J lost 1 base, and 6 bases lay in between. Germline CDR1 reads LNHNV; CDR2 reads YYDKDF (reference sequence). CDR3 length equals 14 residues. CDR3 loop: CATSRDPVNYGYTF. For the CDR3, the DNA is TGTGCCACCAGCAGAGATCCGGTTAACTATGGCTACACCTTC.

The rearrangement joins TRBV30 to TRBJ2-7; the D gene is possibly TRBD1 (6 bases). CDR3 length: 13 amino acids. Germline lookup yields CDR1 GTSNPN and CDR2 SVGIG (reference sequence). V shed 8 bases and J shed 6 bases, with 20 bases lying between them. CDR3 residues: CAGKQGRPCEQYF. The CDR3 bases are TGTGCCGGCAAACAGGGAAGGCCGTGCGAGCAGTACTTC.

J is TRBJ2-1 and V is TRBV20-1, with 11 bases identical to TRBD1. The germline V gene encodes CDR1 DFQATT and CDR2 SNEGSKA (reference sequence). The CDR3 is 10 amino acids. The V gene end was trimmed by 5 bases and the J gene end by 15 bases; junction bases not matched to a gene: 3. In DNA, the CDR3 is TGCAGTGCTGGGGACAGGGGGGGGTTCTTC. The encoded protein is CSAGDRGGFF.

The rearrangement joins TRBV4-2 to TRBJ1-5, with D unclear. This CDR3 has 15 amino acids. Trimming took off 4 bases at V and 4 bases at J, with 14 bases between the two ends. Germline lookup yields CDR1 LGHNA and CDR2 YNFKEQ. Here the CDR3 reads CASSLFRASNQPQHF. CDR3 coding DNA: TGTGCCAGCAGCCTCTTCCGGGCCTCAAATCAGCCCCAGCATTTT.

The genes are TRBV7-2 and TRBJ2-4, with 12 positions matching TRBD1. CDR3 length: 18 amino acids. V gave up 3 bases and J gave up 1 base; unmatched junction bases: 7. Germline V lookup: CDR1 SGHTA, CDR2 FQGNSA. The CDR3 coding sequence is TGTGCCAGCAGCTTCCGGGACAGGGGGCGCGGTGCCAAAAACATTCAGTACTTC. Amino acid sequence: CASSFRDRGRGAKNIQYF.